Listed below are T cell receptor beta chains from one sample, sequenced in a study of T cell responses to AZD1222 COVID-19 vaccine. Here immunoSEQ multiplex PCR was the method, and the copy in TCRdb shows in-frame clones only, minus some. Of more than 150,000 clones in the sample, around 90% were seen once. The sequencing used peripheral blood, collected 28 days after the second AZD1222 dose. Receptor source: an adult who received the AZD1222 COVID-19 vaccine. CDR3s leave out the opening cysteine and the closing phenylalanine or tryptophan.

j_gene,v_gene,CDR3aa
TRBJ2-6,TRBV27,ASSSGQGTAWANVLT
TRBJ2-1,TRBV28,ASSFSGLSGQF
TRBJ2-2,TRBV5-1,ASSGTENTGELF
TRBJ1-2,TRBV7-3,ASSPDKNYGYT
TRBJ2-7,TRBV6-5,ASKGGTWSYEQY
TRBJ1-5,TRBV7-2,ASSLSTLGNQPQH
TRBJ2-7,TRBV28,ASTSTGPDEQY
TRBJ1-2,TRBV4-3,ASSQEPNGAANYGYT
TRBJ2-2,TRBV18,ASSPFRGTDTGELF
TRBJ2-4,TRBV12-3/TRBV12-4,ASETVNIQY
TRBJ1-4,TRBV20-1,SASPGLEKLF
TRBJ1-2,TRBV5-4,ASSQGQGPTNYGYT